This entry describes one T cell receptor beta chain. The data belong to a study of blood T cell repertoires in COVID-19. Whole-study context: The analysed material was cDNA or gDNA that came from T cells, B-cell-depleted T cells, or PBMCs.

Per the original methods: Nucleated cell counts were estimated from reference gene primer amplification. TCRdb's table, derived via immunoSEQ multiplex PCR, lists solely in-frame clones and lacks some. V and J calls and clone size are copied from that table; D and trimming were computed from the DNA. The repertoire holds around 99,000 clones, with over 75% as singletons. The germline gives CDR1 KGHSH, CDR2 LQKENI. This CDR3 has 14 residues. V was pared by 2 bases and J by 7 bases, with 14 bases between. The sequencing sample was made of peripheral blood. This clonotype was obtained from a woman aged 45-59 years with acute or convalescent COVID-19. The chain recombines TRBV18 with TRBJ2-5; perhaps TRBD2 as D (5 bases). DNA for the CDR3: TGTGCCAGCTCACCAGTCGGGGAAGGAGTGACCCAGTACTTC. Its protein is CASSPVGEGVTQYF.